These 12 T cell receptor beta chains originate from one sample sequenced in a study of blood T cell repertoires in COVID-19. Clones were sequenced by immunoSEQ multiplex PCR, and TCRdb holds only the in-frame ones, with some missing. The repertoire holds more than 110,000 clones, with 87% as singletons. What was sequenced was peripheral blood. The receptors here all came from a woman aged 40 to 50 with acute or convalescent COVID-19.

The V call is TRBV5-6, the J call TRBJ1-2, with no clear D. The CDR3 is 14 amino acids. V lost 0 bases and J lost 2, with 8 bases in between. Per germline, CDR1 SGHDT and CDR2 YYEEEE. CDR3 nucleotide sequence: TGTGCCAGCAGCTTGGGGCAAAACAACTATGGCTACACCTTC. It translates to CASSLGQNNYGYTF.

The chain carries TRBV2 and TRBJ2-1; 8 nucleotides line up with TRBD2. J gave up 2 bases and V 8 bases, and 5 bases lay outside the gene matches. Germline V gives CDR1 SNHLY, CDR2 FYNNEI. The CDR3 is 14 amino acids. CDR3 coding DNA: TGTGCCAGCCCGGGCGGGGGGACCTACAATGAGCAGTTCTTC. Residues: CASPGGGTYNEQFF.

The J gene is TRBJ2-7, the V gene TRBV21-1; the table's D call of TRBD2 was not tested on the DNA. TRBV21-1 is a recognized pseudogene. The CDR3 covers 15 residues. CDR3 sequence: CASSPPTRLFSEQYF. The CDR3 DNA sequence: TGTGCCAGCTCGCCTCCGACTAGGCTGTTTTCCGAGCAGTACTTC.

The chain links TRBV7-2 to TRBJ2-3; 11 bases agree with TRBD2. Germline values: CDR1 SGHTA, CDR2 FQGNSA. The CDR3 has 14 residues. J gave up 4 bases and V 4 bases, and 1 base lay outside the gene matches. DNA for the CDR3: TGTGCCAGCAGCTGGACTAGCGGGTCAGATACGCAGTATTTT. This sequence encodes CASSWTSGSDTQYF.

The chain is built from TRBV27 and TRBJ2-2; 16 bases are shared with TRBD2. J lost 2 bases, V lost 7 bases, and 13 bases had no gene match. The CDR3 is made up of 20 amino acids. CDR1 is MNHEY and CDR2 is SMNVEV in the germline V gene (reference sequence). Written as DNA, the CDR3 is TGTGCCAGCATTAAAGGGACTAGCGGGAGGGCCACGGTAAACACCGGGGAGCTGTTTTTT. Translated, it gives CASIKGTSGRATVNTGELFF.

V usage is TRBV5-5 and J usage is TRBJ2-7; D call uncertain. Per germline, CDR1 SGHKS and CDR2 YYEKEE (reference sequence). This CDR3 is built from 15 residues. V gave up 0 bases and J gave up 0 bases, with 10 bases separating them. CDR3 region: CASSLGSVSSYEQYF. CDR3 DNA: TGTGCCAGCAGCTTGGGGTCGGTGAGCTCCTACGAGCAGTACTTC.

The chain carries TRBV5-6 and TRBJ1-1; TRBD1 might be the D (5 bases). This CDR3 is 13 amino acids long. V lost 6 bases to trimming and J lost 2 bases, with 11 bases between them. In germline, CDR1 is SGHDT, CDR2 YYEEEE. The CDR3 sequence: CASKTGGNTEAFF. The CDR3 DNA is TGTGCCAGCAAAACGGGGGGTAACACTGAAGCTTTCTTT.

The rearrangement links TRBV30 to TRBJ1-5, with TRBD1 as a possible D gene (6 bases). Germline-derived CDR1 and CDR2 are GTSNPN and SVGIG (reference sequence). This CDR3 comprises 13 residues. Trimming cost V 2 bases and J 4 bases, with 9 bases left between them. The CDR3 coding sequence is TGTGCCTGGAGTCCCGGACAGAATCAGCCCCAGCATTTT. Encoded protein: CAWSPGQNQPQHF. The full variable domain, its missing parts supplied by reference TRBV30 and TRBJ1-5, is SQTIHQWPATLVQPVGSPLSLECTVEGTSNPNLYWYRQAAGRGLQLLFYSVGIGQISSEVPQNLSASRPQDRQFILSSKKLLLSDSGFYLCAWSPGQNQPQHFGDGTRLSIL.

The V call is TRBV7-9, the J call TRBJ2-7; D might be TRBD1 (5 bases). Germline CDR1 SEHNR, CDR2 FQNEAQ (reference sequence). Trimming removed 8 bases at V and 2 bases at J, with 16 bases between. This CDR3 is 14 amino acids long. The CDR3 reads CASHPDSPPYEQYF. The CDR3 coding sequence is TGTGCCAGCCATCCCGACAGTCCCCCCTACGAGCAGTACTTC.

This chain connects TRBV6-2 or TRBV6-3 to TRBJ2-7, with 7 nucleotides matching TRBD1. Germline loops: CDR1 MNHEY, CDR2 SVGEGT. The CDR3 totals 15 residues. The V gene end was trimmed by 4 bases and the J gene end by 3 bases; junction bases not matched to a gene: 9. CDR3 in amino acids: CASSSHSGTDYEQYF. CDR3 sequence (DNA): TGTGCCAGCAGTTCACATTCCGGGACAGACTACGAGCAGTACTTC.

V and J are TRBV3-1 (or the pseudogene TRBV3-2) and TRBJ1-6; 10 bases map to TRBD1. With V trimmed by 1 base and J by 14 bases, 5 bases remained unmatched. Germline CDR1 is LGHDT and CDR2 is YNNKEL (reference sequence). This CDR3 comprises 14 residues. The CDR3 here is CASSQGDRGGSLHF. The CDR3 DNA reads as TGTGCCAGCAGCCAAGGGGACAGGGGTGGGTCCCTCCACTTT.

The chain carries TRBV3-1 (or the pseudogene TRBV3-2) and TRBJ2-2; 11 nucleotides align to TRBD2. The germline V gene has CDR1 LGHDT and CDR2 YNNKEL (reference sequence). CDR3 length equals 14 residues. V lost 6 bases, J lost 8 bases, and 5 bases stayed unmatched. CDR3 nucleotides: TGTGCCAGCAGAATAGCGGGGGGGCCGGGGGAGCTGTTTTTT. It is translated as CASRIAGGPGELFF.